The rows below give T cell receptor beta chains drawn from one sample of a study of response to subunit inactivated influenza vaccine. TCRdb reanalysed the RT-PCR reads using MiXCR and keeps one entry per CDR3 protein. The sample comprises roughly 290,000 distinct CDR3 sequences, roughly 22% of which are singletons, and roughly 10% rests with the top ten. The specimen comprised PBMCs from blood, sampled about 20 months after vaccination. These receptors were collected from a man aged 45 to 75 who received an inactivated influenza vaccine. CDR3s include the opening cysteine and the closing phenylalanine or tryptophan. D genes are given only for firm matches. Clone sizes are given selectively: once, few, many, or a class where the clone is expanded.

d_gene	len	v_gene	j_gene	abundance	CDR3nt	CDR3aa
TRBD1	14	TRBV29-1	TRBJ1-1	many	TGCAGCGTTAAAGCACAGGGGCTGAACACTGAAGCTTTCTTT	CSVKAQGLNTEAFF
TRBD2	18	TRBV4-1	TRBJ2-3	.	TGCGCCAGCAGCCCCGGACTAGCGGTACTCTCTAGCACAGATACGCAGTATTTT	CASSPGLAVLSSTDTQYF
.	17	TRBV5-6	TRBJ1-2	.	TGTGCCAGCAGCCGACACCCCGGTAGGAACGCTAACTATGGCTACACCTTC	CASSRHPGRNANYGYTF
TRBD1	12	TRBV24-1	TRBJ2-4	few	TGTGCCACCAGTGCTGTAACAGGGGAACTGTACTTC	CATSAVTGELYF
TRBD2	17	TRBV4-3	TRBJ2-1	.	TGCGCCAGCAGCCAAGAAACCCCTAGCGGGAGGCCCAATGAGCAGTTCTTC	CASSQETPSGRPNEQFF
.	12	TRBV28	TRBJ2-7	.	TGTGCCAGCAGTTTAGGGAGGAGTTCGCAGTACTTC	CASSLGRSSQYF
TRBD2	15	TRBV4-3	TRBJ2-7	.	TGCGCCAGCAGCCCCGGCGTGCGGGGGGCCTACGAGCAGTACTTC	CASSPGVRGAYEQYF
TRBD2	15	TRBV12-3/TRBV12-4	TRBJ2-1	.	TGTGCCAGCAGCGCCACTAGCGGGAGCCACAATGAGCAGTTCTTC	CASSATSGSHNEQFF
.	15	TRBV4-1	TRBJ1-5	few	TGCGCCAGCAGCCCAACCCCGTTTAGCAATCAGCCCCAGCATTTT	CASSPTPFSNQPQHF
.	13	TRBV6-6	TRBJ1-2	.	TGTGCCAGCAGTTACCAAATTGGGCGCTGCTACACCTTC	CASSYQIGRCYTF
.	16	TRBV21-1	TRBJ1-2	.	TGTGCCAGCAGCAAAAATCCGGGACAGGCCCTCAGGGGCTACACCTTC	CASSKNPGQALRGYTF
.	17	TRBV6-1	TRBJ1-3	few	TGTGCCAGCAGTCTGAGGGGCAGCCTACTCTCTGGAAACACCATATATTTT	CASSLRGSLLSGNTIYF
.	14	TRBV12-3/TRBV12-4	TRBJ1-1	few	TGTGCCAGCAGTTTACCGACAGGACCTATGGAAGCTTTCTTT	CASSLPTGPMEAFF
.	13	TRBV12-3/TRBV12-4	TRBJ2-7	many	TGTGCCAGCAGTTTAGTCAGGCCTTGGGAGCAGTACTTC	CASSLVRPWEQYF
.	16	TRBV10-3	TRBJ1-3	.	TGTGCCAGCGCTGAACCTACACAGAACTCTGGAAACACCATATATTTT	CASAEPTQNSGNTIYF
.	15	TRBV12-3/TRBV12-4	TRBJ2-3	few	TGTGCCAGCAGGAAAGGGGGGGTCTCCACAGATACGCAGTATTTT	CASRKGGVSTDTQYF
.	12	TRBV12-3/TRBV12-4	TRBJ1-2	.	TGTGCCAGCAGTTTATTAAGGGATGGCTACACCTTC	CASSLLRDGYTF
.	15	TRBV19	TRBJ1-5	.	TGTGCCACGACCCTACAACAGGGAGGCAATCAGCCCCAGCATTTT	CATTLQQGGNQPQHF
TRBD1	15	TRBV7-6	TRBJ1-1	.	TGTGCCAGCAGCGAACCGGGACAGAAGAACACTGAAGCTTTCTTT	CASSEPGQKNTEAFF
TRBD2	17	TRBV3-1	TRBJ2-1	.	TGTGCCAGCAGCCAGTTCTCCGGGACTAGCGGGATTGGTGAGCAGTTCTTC	CASSQFSGTSGIGEQFF
.	16	TRBV20-1	TRBJ2-6	.	TGCAGTGCTAGAGATTTCAGTAGGTTGGATCCCAACGTCCTGACTTTC	CSARDFSRLDPNVLTF
.	15	TRBV30	TRBJ2-3	few	TGTGCCTGGAGTGTACATGGCAGAATGGGAGATACGCAGTATTTT	CAWSVHGRMGDTQYF
.	15	TRBV19	TRBJ1-3	few	TGTGCCAGTAGGGCCGGACGGCACTCTGGAAACACCATATATTTT	CASRAGRHSGNTIYF
TRBD2	14	TRBV20-1	TRBJ2-4	.	TGCAGTGCCTTAGCGGGGGGTGTTGGAAACATTCAGTACTTC	CSALAGGVGNIQYF
TRBD1	17	TRBV6-1	TRBJ2-1	.	TGTGCCAGCAGCCCGGGACAGGGTCGTCTTTCCTACAATGAGCAGTTCTTC	CASSPGQGRLSYNEQFF
TRBD1	13	TRBV7-9	TRBJ1-2	.	TGTGCCAGCAGCCAGACAGGGGGCTTTGGCTACACCTTC	CASSQTGGFGYTF
.	15	TRBV6-5	TRBJ1-5	many	TGTGCCAGCAGTTTTATAGGGGCGGGGGATCAGCCCCAGCATTTT	CASSFIGAGDQPQHF
.	14	TRBV12-3/TRBV12-4	TRBJ2-3	few	TGTGCCAGCAGTCGTTTGGGGAGCACAGATACGCAGTATTTT	CASSRLGSTDTQYF